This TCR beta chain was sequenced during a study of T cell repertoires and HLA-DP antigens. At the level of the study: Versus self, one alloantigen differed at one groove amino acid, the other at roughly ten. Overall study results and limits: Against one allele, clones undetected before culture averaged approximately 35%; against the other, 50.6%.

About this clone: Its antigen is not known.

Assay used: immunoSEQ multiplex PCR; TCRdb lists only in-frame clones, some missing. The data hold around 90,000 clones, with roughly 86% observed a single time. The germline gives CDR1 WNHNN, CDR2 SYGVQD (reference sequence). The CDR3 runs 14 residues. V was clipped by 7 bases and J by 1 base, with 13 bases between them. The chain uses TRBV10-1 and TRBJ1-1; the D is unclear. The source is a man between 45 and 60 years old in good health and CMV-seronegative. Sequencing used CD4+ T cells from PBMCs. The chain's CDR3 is CASMEWDWNTEAFF. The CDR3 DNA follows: TGCGCCAGCATGGAATGGGATTGGAACACTGAAGCTTTCTTT.